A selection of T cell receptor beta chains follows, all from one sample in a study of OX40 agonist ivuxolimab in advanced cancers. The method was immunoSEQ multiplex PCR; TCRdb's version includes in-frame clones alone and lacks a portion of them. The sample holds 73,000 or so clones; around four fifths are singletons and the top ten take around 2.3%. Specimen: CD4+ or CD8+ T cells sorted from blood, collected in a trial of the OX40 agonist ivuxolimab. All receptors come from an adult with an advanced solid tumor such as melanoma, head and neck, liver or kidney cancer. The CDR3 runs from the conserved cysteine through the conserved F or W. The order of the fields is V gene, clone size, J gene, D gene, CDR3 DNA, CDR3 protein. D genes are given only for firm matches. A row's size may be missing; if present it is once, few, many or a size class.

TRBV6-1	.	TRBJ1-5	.	TGTGCCAGCAGTGGAAAGAGGGAAACCCAGCATTTT	CASSGKRETQHF
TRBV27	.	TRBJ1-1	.	TGTGCCAGCCGTACACACATGAACACTGAAGCTTTCTTT	CASRTHMNTEAFF
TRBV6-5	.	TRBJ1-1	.	TGTGCCAGCAGGTTCTCACAGGGATTGAACACTGAAGCTTTCTTT	CASRFSQGLNTEAFF
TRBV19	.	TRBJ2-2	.	TGTGCCAGTAAAAGCCGGTGGAGCGGGACAAACACCGGGGAGCTGTTTTTT	CASKSRWSGTNTGELFF
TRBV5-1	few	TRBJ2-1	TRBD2	TGCGCCAGCAGCCGCCTCGGTGCGGGGGCCTACAATGAGCAGTTCTTC	CASSRLGAGAYNEQFF
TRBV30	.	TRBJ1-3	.	TGTGCCTGGAGGTGGGGACCGGGGTACTCTGGAAACACCATATATTTT	CAWRWGPGYSGNTIYF
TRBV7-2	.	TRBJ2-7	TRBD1	TGTGCCAGCAGCTTAGGCGGGACAGGGGCCTACGAGCAGTACTTC	CASSLGGTGAYEQYF
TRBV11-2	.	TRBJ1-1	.	TGTGCCAGCAGCGCCCGGGGCCCAATCTTT	CASSARGPIF
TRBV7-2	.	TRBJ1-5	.	TGTGCCAGCAGACTAAATACCAATCAGCCCCAGCATTTT	CASRLNTNQPQHF
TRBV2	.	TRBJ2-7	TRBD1	TGTGCCAGCAGCGACAGGGTCTACGAGCAGTACTTC	CASSDRVYEQYF
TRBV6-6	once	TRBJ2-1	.	TGTGCCAGCAGTTACTCAAGCTCTAGGAACAATGAGCAGTTCTTC	CASSYSSSRNNEQFF
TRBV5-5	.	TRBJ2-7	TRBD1	TGTGCCAGCAGCCCGGGGACAGCCATCTCCTTCTACGAGCAGTACTTC	CASSPGTAISFYEQYF
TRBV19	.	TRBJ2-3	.	TGTGCCAGTAGTATCTCTCACGCTAGCACAGATACGCAGTATTTT	CASSISHASTDTQYF
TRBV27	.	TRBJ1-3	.	TGTGCCAGCAGTCCAAAATTACAGAGAGCCTCTGGAAACACCATATATTTT	CASSPKLQRASGNTIYF
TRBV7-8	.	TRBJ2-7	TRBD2	TGTGCCAGCAGCCAAAACCCAGCTGGGAGCGGGAGAGGGATCTTAGGGGGGCAGTACTTC	CASSQNPAGSGRGILGGQYF
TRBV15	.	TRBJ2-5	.	TGTGCCACCAGCAGACCCTGGGGCTTCGAGACCCAGTACTTC	CATSRPWGFETQYF
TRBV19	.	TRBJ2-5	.	TGTGCCAGTAGTATAGCCAATAGTCAAGAGACCCAGTACTTC	CASSIANSQETQYF
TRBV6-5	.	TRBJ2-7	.	TGTGCCAGCAAAAGAGGGGACAATGGCTACGAGCAGTACTTC	CASKRGDNGYEQYF
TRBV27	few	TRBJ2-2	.	TGTGCCAGCAGTCGACCTTTGGGAGCCGGGGAGCTGTTTTTT	CASSRPLGAGELFF
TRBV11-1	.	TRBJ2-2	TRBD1	TGTGCCAGCACCCCCCAGGGGGCGGGCGGGGAGCTGTTTTTT	CASTPQGAGGELFF
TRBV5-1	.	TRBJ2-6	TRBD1	TGCGCCAGCAGCCCAGGACAGGGATTCATCTCTGGGGCCAACGTCCTGACTTTC	CASSPGQGFISGANVLTF
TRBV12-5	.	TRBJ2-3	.	TGTGCTAGTGGCACCCGGGAACTGATAGGAGGGAGAGTAGATACGCAGTATTTT	CASGTRELIGGRVDTQYF
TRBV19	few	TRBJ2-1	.	TGTGCCAGTAGTCGAGACAGGACATACAATGAGCAGTTCTTC	CASSRDRTYNEQFF
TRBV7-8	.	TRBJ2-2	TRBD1	TGTGCCAGCAGCTCACGGACAGGACCCCTCCTGTTTTTT	CASSSRTGPLLFF
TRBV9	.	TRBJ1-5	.	TGTGCCAGCAGCGCAGGACAGCGTTATCAGCCCCAGCATTTT	CASSAGQRYQPQHF
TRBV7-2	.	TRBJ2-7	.	TGTGCCAGCAGCTCTATTACGGCCCTGGGGTACGAGCAGTACTTC	CASSSITALGYEQYF
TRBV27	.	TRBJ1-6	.	TGTGCCAGCAGTTTACCCAGCCTTTTTGGGGATTCACCCCTCCACTTT	CASSLPSLFGDSPLHF
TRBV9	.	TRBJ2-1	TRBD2	TGTGCCAGCAGCGGTGGGAGCAGCGGGGGGCTATACAATGAGCAGTTCTTC	CASSGGSSGGLYNEQFF
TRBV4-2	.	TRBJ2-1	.	TGTGCCAGCAGCCAAGAACCCGGCTCCTACAATGAGCAGTTCTTC	CASSQEPGSYNEQFF
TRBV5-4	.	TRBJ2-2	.	TGTGCCAGCAGCTTTCACAGGCCCGAGGCCGGGGAGCTGTTTTTT	CASSFHRPEAGELFF
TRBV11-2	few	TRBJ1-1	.	TGTGCCAGCAGCTTAAACCGGCCCATTCAGGGGACCACTGAAGCTTTCTTT	CASSLNRPIQGTTEAFF
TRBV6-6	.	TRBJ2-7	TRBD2	TGTGCCACCCTACCACGGGGAGGGGTCGGCGAGCAGTACTTC	CATLPRGGVGEQYF
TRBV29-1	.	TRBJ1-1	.	TGCAGCGTTGTAAGTAGCTCTGAAGCTTTCTTT	CSVVSSSEAFF
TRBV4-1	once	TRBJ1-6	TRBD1	TGCGCCAGCAGCCCCCAGACAGGGAACTTTCCACCCCTCCACTTT	CASSPQTGNFPPLHF
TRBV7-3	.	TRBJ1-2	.	TGTGCCAGCAGCTTAACGGGGGCGGACTATGGCTACACCTTC	CASSLTGADYGYTF
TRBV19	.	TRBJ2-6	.	TGTGCCAGTAGTGATCAGGGAATTCTGGCTGGGGCCAACGTCCTGACTTTC	CASSDQGILAGANVLTF
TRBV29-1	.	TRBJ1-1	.	TGCAGCGTTGAAAGTGGCCCAGGGAGCACTGAAGCTTTCTTT	CSVESGPGSTEAFF
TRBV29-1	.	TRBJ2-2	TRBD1	TGCAGCGTCAAGGGACAGGGAACGAACACCGGGGAGCTGTTTTTT	CSVKGQGTNTGELFF
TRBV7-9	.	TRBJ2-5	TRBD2	TGTGCCAGCAGATCGTCAGCGGGAGCAGAGACCCAGTACTTC	CASRSSAGAETQYF
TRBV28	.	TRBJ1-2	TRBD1	TGTGCCAGCAGTTTGGGCAGGGGGCTAGGGTACTATGGCTACACCTTC	CASSLGRGLGYYGYTF
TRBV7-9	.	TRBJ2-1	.	TGTGCCAGCGTGTTTGTAGGAATAACTAGTGAGCAGTTCTTC	CASVFVGITSEQFF
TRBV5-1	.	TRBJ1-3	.	TGCGCCAGCAGTCCCGGGATGGCTGGAAACACCATATATTTT	CASSPGMAGNTIYF
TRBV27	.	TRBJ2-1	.	TGTGCCAGCCGCTCGGGATTAGGCGTCGGTGAGCAGTTCTTC	CASRSGLGVGEQFF
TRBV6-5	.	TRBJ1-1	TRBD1	TGTGCCAGCAGTCAAGGACAGGGGGTCACTGAAGCTTTCTTT	CASSQGQGVTEAFF
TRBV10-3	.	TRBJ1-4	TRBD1	TGTGCCATCAGTGACGGACAGGGCGGGAGAGCAACTAATGAAAAACTGTTTTTT	CAISDGQGGRATNEKLFF
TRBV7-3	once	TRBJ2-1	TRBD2	TGTGCCAGCAGCCTCGAGCGGGGCAACTACAATGAGCAGTTCTTC	CASSLERGNYNEQFF
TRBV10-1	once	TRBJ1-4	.	TGCGCCAGCATCGAGGGGGGCAAGGAAAAACTGTTTTTT	CASIEGGKEKLFF
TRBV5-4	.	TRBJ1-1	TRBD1	TGTGCCAGCAGCATGCGACAGGGTTCCACTGAAGCTTTCTTT	CASSMRQGSTEAFF
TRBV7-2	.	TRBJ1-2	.	TGTGCCAGCAGCTTAACGACAGCCCAATATGGCTACACCTTC	CASSLTTAQYGYTF
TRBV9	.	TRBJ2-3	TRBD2	TGTGCCAGCAGCCCCGACATTAGCGGGCCAACCGAGCAGTATTTT	CASSPDISGPTEQYF
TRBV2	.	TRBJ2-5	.	TGTGCCAGCAGTGAAGCGCGGCGACTGTCGACAGTTATTCAAGAGACCCAGTACTTC	CASSEARRLSTVIQETQYF
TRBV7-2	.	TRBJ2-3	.	TGTGCCAGCACCGAGAGGGGGATAGTTATCGATACGCAGTATTTT	CASTERGIVIDTQYF
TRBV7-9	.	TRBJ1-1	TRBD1	TGTGCCAGCAGCGACAGGGGGAGGGCTGAAGCTTTCTTT	CASSDRGRAEAFF
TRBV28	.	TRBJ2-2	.	TGTGCCAGCAGTTTCCGAGCCCGGGGCGGGGAGCTGTTTTTT	CASSFRARGGELFF
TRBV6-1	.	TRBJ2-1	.	TGTGCCAGCAGTGGAGGGGTTCGGCAGGAGCAGTTCTTC	CASSGGVRQEQFF
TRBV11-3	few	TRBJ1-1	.	TGTGCCAGCGATCGTGGGGACACTGAAGCTTTCTTT	CASDRGDTEAFF
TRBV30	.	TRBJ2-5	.	TGTGCCTGGAGTGTACTAAGGGAAGAGACCCAGTACTTC	CAWSVLREETQYF
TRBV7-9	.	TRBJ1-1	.	TGTGCCAGCAGCTTTCATGGGAACACTGAAGCTTTCTTT	CASSFHGNTEAFF
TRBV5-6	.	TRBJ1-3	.	TGTGCCAGCAGCTCAAACGGTGACAGCTCTGGAAACACCATATATTTT	CASSSNGDSSGNTIYF